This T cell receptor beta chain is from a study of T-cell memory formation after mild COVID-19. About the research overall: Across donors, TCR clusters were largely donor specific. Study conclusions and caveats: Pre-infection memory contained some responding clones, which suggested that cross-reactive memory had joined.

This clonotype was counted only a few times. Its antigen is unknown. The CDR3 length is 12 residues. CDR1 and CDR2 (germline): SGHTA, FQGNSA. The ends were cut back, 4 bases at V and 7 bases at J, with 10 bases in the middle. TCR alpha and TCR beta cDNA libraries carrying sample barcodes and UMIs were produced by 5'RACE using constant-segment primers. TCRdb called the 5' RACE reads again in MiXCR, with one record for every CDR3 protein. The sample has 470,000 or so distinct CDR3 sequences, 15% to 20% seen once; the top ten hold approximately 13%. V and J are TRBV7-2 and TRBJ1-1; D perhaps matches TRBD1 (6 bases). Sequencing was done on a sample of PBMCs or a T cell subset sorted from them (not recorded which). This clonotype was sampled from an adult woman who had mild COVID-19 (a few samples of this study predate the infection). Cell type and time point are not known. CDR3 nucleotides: TGTGCCAGCAGCTCGGGGACACTTGAAGCTTTCTTT. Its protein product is CASSSGTLEAFF.